The next 3 T cell receptor beta chains were all read from a single sample in a study of T cell changes during pregnancy in multiple sclerosis. The table came from immunoSEQ multiplex PCR; TCRdb's copy has only in-frame clones and leaves some out. The table lists 35,000 or so clones, approximately 90% of them singletons. Sequenced here: CD4+ T cells from peripheral blood mononuclear cells, sampled in the third trimester of pregnancy. The receptor set was obtained from a female donor in good health, enrolled as a control in a pregnancy study.

J is TRBJ2-1 and V is TRBV9; D is possibly TRBD1 (6 bases). V was clipped by 3 bases and J by 7 bases, with 20 bases between them. This CDR3 is 16 amino acids long. Looked up from germline, CDR1 is SGDLS and CDR2 is YYNGEE. CDR3 in amino acids: CASSATGQIWGNEQFF. CDR3 in DNA: TGTGCCAGCAGCGCAACGGGACAAATCTGGGGAAATGAGCAGTTCTTC.

The chain is built from TRBV7-2 and TRBJ2-5; a possible D gene is TRBD2 (7 bases). The CDR3 length is 15 residues. CDR1 is SGHTA, CDR2 FQGNSA, per germline. Trimming removed 1 base from V and 7 bases from J, with 16 bases in between. CDR3 loop: CASSLVTGGQGTQYF. For the CDR3, the DNA is TGTGCCAGCAGCTTAGTGACGGGGGGCCAGGGGACCCAGTACTTC.

The chain uses TRBV5-1 and TRBJ2-7; TRBD1 might be the D (6 bases). Germline-derived CDR1 and CDR2 are SGHRS and YFSETQ. The V gene lost 7 bases and the J gene lost 0 bases, with 11 bases spanning the gap. This CDR3 has 13 amino acids. The CDR3 nucleotides read TGCGCCAGCCGGACAGAGAGCTCCTACGAGCAGTACTTC. Residues: CASRTESSYEQYF.